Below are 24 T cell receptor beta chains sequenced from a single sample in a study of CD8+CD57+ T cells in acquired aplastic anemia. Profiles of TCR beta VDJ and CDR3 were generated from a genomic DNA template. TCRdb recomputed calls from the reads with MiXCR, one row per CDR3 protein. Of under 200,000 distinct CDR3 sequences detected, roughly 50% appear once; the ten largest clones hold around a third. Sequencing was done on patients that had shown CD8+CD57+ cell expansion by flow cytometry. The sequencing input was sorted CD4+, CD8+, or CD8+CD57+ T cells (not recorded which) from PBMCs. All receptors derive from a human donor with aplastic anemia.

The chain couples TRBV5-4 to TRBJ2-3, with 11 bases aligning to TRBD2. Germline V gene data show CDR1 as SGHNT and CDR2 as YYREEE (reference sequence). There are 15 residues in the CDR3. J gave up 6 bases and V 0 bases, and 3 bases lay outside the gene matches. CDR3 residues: CASSLAASGRDTQYF. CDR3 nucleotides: TGTGCCAGCAGCTTGGCGGCTAGCGGGAGGGATACGCAGTATTTT.

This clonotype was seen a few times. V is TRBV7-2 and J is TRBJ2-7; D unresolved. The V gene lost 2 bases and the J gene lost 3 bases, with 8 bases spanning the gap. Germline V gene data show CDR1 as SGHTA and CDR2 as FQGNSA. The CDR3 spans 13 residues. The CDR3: CASSLRKVYEQYF. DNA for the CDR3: TGTGCCAGCAGCTTACGCAAGGTCTACGAGCAGTACTTC.

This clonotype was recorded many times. CDR3 residues: CASSSRDDEQYF. The CDR3 nucleotides read TGTGCCAGCAGTTCCCGGGACGACGAGCAGTACTTC. The J gene is TRBJ2-7, the V gene TRBV6-5, with D perhaps being TRBD1 or TRBD2 (5 bases each). Between the trimmed V and J ends, which lost 4 bases and 5 bases, there was a span of 9 bases. Germline V CDR1 and CDR2: MNHEY, SVGAGI. The CDR3 consists of 12 residues.

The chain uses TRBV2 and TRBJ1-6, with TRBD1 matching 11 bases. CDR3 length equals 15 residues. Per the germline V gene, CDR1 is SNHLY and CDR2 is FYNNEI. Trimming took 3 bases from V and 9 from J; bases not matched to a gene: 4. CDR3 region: CASSDWGQGVSPLHF. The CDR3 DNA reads TGTGCCAGCAGTGATTGGGGACAGGGGGTTTCACCCCTCCACTTT.

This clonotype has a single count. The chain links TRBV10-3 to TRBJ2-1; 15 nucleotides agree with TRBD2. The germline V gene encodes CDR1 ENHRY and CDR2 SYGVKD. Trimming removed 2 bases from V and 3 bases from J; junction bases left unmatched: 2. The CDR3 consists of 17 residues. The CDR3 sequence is CAISERTSGRDYNEQFF. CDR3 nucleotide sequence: TGTGCCATCAGTGAGCGGACTAGCGGGAGGGACTACAATGAGCAGTTCTTC.

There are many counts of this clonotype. CDR3 bases: TGCAGTGCTCTTGCTCCTAGGGGGAACGAGCAGTACTTC. It yields the protein CSALAPRGNEQYF. V and J are TRBV20-1 and TRBJ2-7; D is perhaps TRBD1 (6 bases). The CDR3 consists of 13 residues. The germline V and J ends were trimmed by 5 bases and 5 bases, with 16 bases remaining between them. Germline CDR1 and CDR2: DFQATT and SNEGSKA (reference sequence).

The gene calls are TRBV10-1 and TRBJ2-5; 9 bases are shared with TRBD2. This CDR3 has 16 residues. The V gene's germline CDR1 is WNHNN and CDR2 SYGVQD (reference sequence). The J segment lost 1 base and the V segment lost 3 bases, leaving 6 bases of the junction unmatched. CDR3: CASSEGLAGTQETQYF. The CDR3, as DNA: TGCGCCAGCAGTGAAGGGCTAGCGGGGACCCAAGAGACCCAGTACTTC.

CDR3 amino acids: CASRSRGLEVQETQYF. The DNA of the CDR3 is TGTGCCAGCAGGTCGAGAGGACTAGAGGTTCAGGAGACCCAGTACTTC. J is TRBJ2-5 and V is TRBV2, with 7 bases that match TRBD2. J gave up 5 bases and V 6 bases, and 15 bases lay outside the gene matches. The CDR3 spans 16 residues. Per the germline V gene, CDR1 is SNHLY and CDR2 is FYNNEI.

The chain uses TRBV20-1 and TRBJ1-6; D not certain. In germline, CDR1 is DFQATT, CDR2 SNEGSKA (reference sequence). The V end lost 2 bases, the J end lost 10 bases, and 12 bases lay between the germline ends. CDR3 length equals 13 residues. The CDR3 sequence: CSARTGLYSPLHF. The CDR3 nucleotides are TGCAGTGCTAGAACTGGGTTGTACTCACCCCTCCACTTT.

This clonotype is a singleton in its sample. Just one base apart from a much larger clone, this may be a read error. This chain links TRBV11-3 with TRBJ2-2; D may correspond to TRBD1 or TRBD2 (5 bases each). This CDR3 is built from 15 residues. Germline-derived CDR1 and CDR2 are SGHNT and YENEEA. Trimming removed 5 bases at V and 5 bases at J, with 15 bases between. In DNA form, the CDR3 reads TGTGCCAGCAGCCCCCGGGACCTTGGGACCGGGGAGCTGTTTTTT. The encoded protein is CASSPRDLGTGELFF.

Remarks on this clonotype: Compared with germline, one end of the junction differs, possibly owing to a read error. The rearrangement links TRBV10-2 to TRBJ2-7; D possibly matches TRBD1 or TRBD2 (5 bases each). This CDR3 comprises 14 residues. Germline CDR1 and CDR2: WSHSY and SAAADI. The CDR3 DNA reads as TGCTCCAGCAGGTCCGGGACCAACTCCTACGAGCAGTACTTC. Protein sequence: CSSRSGTNSYEQYF.

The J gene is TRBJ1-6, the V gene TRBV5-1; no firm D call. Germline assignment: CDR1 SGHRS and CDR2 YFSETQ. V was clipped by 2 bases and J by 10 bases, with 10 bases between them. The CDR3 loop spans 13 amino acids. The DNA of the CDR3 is TGCGCCAGCAGCTTTCGGGTTGGGTCACCCCTCCACTTT. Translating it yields CASSFRVGSPLHF.

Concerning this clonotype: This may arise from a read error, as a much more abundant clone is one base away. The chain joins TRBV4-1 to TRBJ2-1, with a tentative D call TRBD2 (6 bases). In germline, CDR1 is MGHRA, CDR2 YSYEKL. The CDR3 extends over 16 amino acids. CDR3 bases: TGCGCCAGCAGCTACCTCCCAGGAGGACTATACAATGAGCAGTTGTTC. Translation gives CASSYLPGGLYNEQLF.

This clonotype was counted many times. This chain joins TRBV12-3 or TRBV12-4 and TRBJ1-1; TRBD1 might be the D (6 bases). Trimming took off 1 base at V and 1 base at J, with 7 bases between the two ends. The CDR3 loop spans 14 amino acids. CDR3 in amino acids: CASSLEGGNTEAFF. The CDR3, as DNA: TGTGCCAGCAGTTTAGAGGGGGGGAACACTGAAGCTTTCTTT.

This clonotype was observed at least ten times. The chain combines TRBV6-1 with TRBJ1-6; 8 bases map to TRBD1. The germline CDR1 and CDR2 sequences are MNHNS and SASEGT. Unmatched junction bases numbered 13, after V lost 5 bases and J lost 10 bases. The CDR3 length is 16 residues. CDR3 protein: CASSNKGQGLRSPLHF. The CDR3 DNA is TGTGCCAGCAGTAATAAAGGACAGGGATTACGGTCACCCCTCCACTTT.

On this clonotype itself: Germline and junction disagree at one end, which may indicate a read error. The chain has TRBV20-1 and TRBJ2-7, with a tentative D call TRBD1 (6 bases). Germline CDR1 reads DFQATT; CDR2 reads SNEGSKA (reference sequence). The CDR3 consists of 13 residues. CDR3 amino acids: CSARGHEFLERYF. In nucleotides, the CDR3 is TGCAGTGCTAGGGGACACGAATTTTTGGAGCGGTACTTC.

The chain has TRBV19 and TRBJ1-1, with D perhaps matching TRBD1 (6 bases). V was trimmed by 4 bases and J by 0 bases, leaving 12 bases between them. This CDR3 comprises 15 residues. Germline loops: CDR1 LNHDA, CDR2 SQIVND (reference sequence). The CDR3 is CASSNRVEVNTEAFF. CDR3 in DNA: TGTGCCAGTAGTAACAGGGTAGAGGTGAACACTGAAGCTTTCTTT.

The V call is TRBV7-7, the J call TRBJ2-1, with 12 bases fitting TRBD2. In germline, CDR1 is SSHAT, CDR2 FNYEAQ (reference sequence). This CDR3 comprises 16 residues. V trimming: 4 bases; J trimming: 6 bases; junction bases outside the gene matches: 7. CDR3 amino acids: CASSSSGGAVINEQFF. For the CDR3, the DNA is TGTGCCAGCAGCTCTAGCGGGGGGGCGGTAATCAATGAGCAGTTCTTC. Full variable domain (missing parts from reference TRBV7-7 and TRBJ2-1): GAGVSQSPRYKVTKRGQDVTLRCDPISSHATLYWYQQALGQGPEFLTYFNYEAQPDKSGLPSDRFSAERPEGSISTLTIQRTEQRDSAMYRCASSSSGGAVINEQFFGPGTRLTVL.

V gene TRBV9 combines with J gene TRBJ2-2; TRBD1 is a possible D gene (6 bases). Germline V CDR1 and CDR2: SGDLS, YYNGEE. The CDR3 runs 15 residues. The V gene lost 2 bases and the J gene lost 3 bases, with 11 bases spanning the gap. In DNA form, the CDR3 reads TGTGCCAGCAGCGTCGGGCAGGGGTACACCGGGGAGCTGTTTTTT. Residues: CASSVGQGYTGELFF.

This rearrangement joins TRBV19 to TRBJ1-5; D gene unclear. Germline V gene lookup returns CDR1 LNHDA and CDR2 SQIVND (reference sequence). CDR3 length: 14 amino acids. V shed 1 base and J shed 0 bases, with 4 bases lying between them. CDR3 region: CASSIGGSNQPQHF. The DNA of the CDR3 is TGTGCCAGTAGTATAGGGGGTAGCAATCAGCCCCAGCATTTT.

The CDR3 nucleotides read TGTGCCAGCAGCCGGCGGGCAGATACGCAGTATTTT. Amino acid sequence: CASSRRADTQYF. V usage is TRBV6-1 and J usage is TRBJ2-3; D possibly corresponds to TRBD2 (5 bases). V was trimmed by 6 bases and J by 4 bases, leaving 8 bases between them. Germline V gene lookup returns CDR1 MNHNS and CDR2 SASEGT. CDR3 length: 12 amino acids.

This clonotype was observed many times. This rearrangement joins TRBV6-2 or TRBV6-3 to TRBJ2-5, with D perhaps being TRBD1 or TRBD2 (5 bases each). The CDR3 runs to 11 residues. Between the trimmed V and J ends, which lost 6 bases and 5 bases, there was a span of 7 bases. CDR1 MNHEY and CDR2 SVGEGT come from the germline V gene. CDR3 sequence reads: CASREGETQYF. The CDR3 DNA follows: TGTGCCAGCAGAGAGGGGGAGACCCAGTACTTC.

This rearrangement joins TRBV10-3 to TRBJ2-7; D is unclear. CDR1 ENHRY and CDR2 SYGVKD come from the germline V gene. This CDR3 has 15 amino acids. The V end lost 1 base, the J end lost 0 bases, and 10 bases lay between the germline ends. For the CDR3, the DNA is TGTGCCATCAGTGAGTTAAACGAGCGCTCCTACGAGCAGTACTTC. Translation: CAISELNERSYEQYF.

CDR3 coding DNA: TGTGCCAGCAGCCAGACTAGCGGGAGTGTTGAGCAGTTCTTC. This sequence encodes CASSQTSGSVEQFF. The chain combines TRBV11-1 with TRBJ2-1, with 12 positions matching TRBD2. The V gene end was trimmed by 5 bases and the J gene end by 9 bases; junction bases not matched to a gene: 5. The germline V gene has CDR1 SGHAT and CDR2 FQDESV (reference sequence). This CDR3 is 14 amino acids long. The variable domain in full, with the rest retrieved from reference TRBV11-1 and TRBJ2-1, is EAEVAQSPRYKITEKSQAVAFWCDPISGHATLYWYRQILGQGPELLVQFQDESVVDDSQLPKDRFSAERLKGVDSTLKIQPAELGDSAMYLCASSQTSGSVEQFFGPGTRLTVL.